These 10 T cell receptor beta chains share one sample of origin, sequenced in a study of PD-1 blockade in mismatch repair-deficient tumors. TCRdb's copy holds only in-frame clones and misses some; the assay was immunoSEQ multiplex PCR. The table has 50,000 or so clones, 77% seen once. The source material was PBMCs, sampled before pembrolizumab treatment. The receptors derive from an adult with mismatch repair-deficient cancer.

The chain is built from TRBV7-2 and TRBJ2-7; D unresolved. The CDR3 extends over 13 amino acids. CDR1 is SGHTA and CDR2 is FQGNSA in the germline V gene. Trimming removed 8 bases at V and 1 base at J, with 12 bases between. For the CDR3, the DNA is TGTGCCAGCGAAAGCAGGAATTCCTACGAGCAGTACTTC. This gives the protein CASESRNSYEQYF.

A few counts support this clone. The CDR3 nucleotides read TGTGCCAGCAGCCACCGAACGGGACATCGGGACGAGCAGTACTTC. This gives the protein CASSHRTGHRDEQYF. V is TRBV14 and J is TRBJ2-7; a possible D gene is TRBD1 (6 bases). Germline V CDR1 and CDR2: SGHDN, FVKESK. The V gene lost 3 bases and the J gene lost 5 bases, with 17 bases spanning the gap. This CDR3 comprises 15 residues.

V is TRBV4-1 and J is TRBJ1-1; the match to TRBD1 covers 7 bases. Losses at the gene ends were 4 bases for V and 1 base for J; bases not matched to a gene: 6. This CDR3 has 15 amino acids. The germline CDR1 and CDR2 sequences are MGHRA and YSYEKL. The CDR3 reads CASSRTGAGNTEAFF. The CDR3 nucleotides are TGCGCCAGCAGCCGCACAGGGGCAGGGAACACTGAAGCTTTCTTT.

V usage is TRBV27 and J usage is TRBJ2-1, with a weak D call TRBD1 (6 bases). Germline values: CDR1 MNHEY, CDR2 SMNVEV (reference sequence). This CDR3 has 17 amino acids. V was shortened by 3 bases and J by 8 bases, with 23 bases between the two germline ends. This CDR3 is CASSFLASHRAEDEQFF. In DNA, the CDR3 is TGTGCCAGCAGTTTCCTCGCCTCCCACAGGGCAGAGGATGAGCAGTTCTTC.

The J gene is TRBJ1-2, the V gene TRBV28; no definite D call. CDR1 and CDR2 (germline): MDHEN, SYDVKM. V was trimmed by 6 bases and J by 4 bases, leaving 15 bases between them. The CDR3 loop spans 14 amino acids. For the CDR3, the DNA is TGTGCCAGCAGAAGGACTTCAGGATCCTATGGCTACACCTTC. Amino acid sequence: CASRRTSGSYGYTF.

The genes are TRBV5-1 and TRBJ2-1, with 11 bases matching TRBD2. The V gene's germline CDR1 is SGHRS and CDR2 YFSETQ. There are 22 residues in the CDR3. V lost 0 bases, J lost 1 base, and 18 bases stayed unmatched. CDR3 coding DNA: TGCGCCAGCAGCTTGGGGGGATTACTAGCGGGAGTAAAGGAGGGGTCCTACAATGAGCAGTTCTTC. This gives the protein CASSLGGLLAGVKEGSYNEQFF.

CDR3 amino acids: CASSDSYSNQPQHF. CDR3 nucleotide sequence: TGTGCCAGCAGTGACAGCTATAGCAATCAGCCCCAGCATTTT. This chain uses TRBV6-4 with TRBJ1-5, with D hard to call. The V and J ends lost 2 bases and 0 bases respectively, with 5 bases between them. The CDR3 extends over 14 amino acids. Germline V gene lookup returns CDR1 MRHNA and CDR2 SNTAGT.

The chain recombines TRBV6-5 with TRBJ2-3, with no clear D. Trimming removed 2 bases at V and 4 bases at J, with 1 base between. The germline V gene encodes CDR1 MNHEY and CDR2 SVGAGI. This CDR3 spans 11 amino acids. CDR3 nucleotide sequence: TGTGCCAGCAGTTACGCAGATACGCAGTATTTT. Amino acids: CASSYADTQYF.

This clone turned up a few times. V is TRBV5-4 and J is TRBJ1-2; a weak D match, TRBD1 (6 bases). This CDR3 is built from 13 residues. V was pared by 0 bases and J by 8 bases, with 11 bases between. CDR1 is SGHNT, CDR2 YYREEE, per germline (reference sequence). CDR3 nucleotide sequence: TGTGCCAGCAGCTTGGACAGGGCCTGGGGCTACACCTTC. This sequence encodes CASSLDRAWGYTF.

This clone was found a few times. The chain combines TRBV1 with TRBJ1-5. TRBV1 is a pseudogene. CDR3 length equals 16 residues. The CDR3 DNA sequence: TGCACCAGCAGCCAAGAAACACTCGTATGGGATCAGCCCCAGCATTTT. Encoded protein: CTSSQETLVWDQPQHF.